This TCR beta chain was sequenced for a study of T cell changes during pregnancy in multiple sclerosis. Generated by immunoSEQ multiplex PCR, the TCRdb table keeps only in-frame clones and is missing some. The sample carries roughly 110,000 clones, 80% to 95% recorded once. The CDR3 runs to 13 residues. Trimming took 3 bases from V and 14 from J, leaving 17 bases between them. Germline-derived CDR1 and CDR2 are GTSNPN and SVGIG (reference sequence). The chain employs TRBV30 and TRBJ1-6; D perhaps matches TRBD1 (6 bases). This receptor was obtained from a female donor with multiple sclerosis, enrolled in a pregnancy study. The input for sequencing was peripheral blood, taken in the third trimester of pregnancy. DNA of the CDR3: TGTGCCTGGAGCGTGGGAACAGGGTCAACCCTCCACTTT. Translated, it gives CAWSVGTGSTLHF.